This is a list of T cell receptor beta chains from one sample in a study of shared clonotypes between healthy human individuals. Using immunoSEQ multiplex PCR, the repertoire was profiled, and TCRdb retains in-frame clones only, with some absent. The table shows some 550,000 clones, with around 97% occurring only once. Sequencing was performed on naive CD4+ T cells sorted from blood. The receptor source for this set is a woman aged 25 to 45 in good health. CDR3s include the opening cysteine and the closing phenylalanine or tryptophan. The D gene is left open where the match is weak. Expanded clones are given a class, and other clones once, few, many or no size at all.

abundance,j_gene,v_gene,len,d_gene,CDR3nt,CDR3aa
NA,TRBJ1-5,TRBV2,12,NA,TGTGCCAGCAGTGAATCGGGTCAGCCCCAGCATTTT,CASSESGQPQHF
once,TRBJ2-7,TRBV6-1,15,TRBD1,TGTGCCAGCAGTGAGGCCGGGACAGGGGCCGTCGAGCAGTACTTC,CASSEAGTGAVEQYF
NA,TRBJ2-7,TRBV30,11,NA,TGTGCCTGGGGGAGGAGCTACGAGCAGTACTTC,CAWGRSYEQYF
NA,TRBJ1-1,TRBV18,14,NA,TGTGCCAGCTCACCCGATGCAGGGACGACTGAAGCTTTCTTT,CASSPDAGTTEAFF
NA,TRBJ1-1,TRBV13,18,TRBD1,TGTGCCAGCAGCCCTACCTACGGACAGGGGACCCTGAACACTGAAGCTTTCTTT,CASSPTYGQGTLNTEAFF
NA,TRBJ1-3,TRBV5-3,13,NA,TGTGCCAGAAGCTTCAGGGTGGGAAACACCATATATTTT,CARSFRVGNTIYF
once,TRBJ1-5,TRBV5-8,16,NA,TGTGCCAGCAGCAACTATGACGGAAATAGCAATCAGCCCCAGCATTTT,CASSNYDGNSNQPQHF
NA,TRBJ2-1,TRBV5-1,14,TRBD2,TGCGCCAGCAGCTTGGAGCGGGAGGGCGGTGAGCAGTTCTTC,CASSLEREGGEQFF
NA,TRBJ2-1,TRBV5-8,14,NA,TGTGCCAGCAGCTCCCCAGTTTGGGGGAGTGAGCAGTTCTTC,CASSSPVWGSEQFF
NA,TRBJ1-1,TRBV7-8,14,NA,TGTGCCAGCAGCCCACGCGGTGGGAACACTGAAGCTTTCTTT,CASSPRGGNTEAFF
NA,TRBJ2-4,TRBV6-5,16,NA,TGTGCCAGCAGTTCCCGACAGCAGGTAGCCAAAAACATTCAGTACTTC,CASSSRQQVAKNIQYF
NA,TRBJ2-7,TRBV5-8,13,NA,TGTGCCAGCAGCCCTGGGAGCTCCTACGAGCAGTACTTC,CASSPGSSYEQYF
once,TRBJ2-3,TRBV30,15,NA,TGTGCCTGGAGTGTACCAGGGGTCCGGTTTGATACGCAGTATTTT,CAWSVPGVRFDTQYF
NA,TRBJ2-5,TRBV11-2,15,NA,TGTGCCAGCAGCTCCCAAGGAGTGGAACAAGAGACCCAGTACTTC,CASSSQGVEQETQYF
NA,TRBJ2-3,TRBV7-9,12,NA,TGTGCCAGCAGCACCCGGGCAGATACGCAGTATTTT,CASSTRADTQYF
NA,TRBJ2-2,TRBV29-1,13,TRBD1,TGCAGCGTAGACAGGGTCGGCACCGGGGAGCTGTTTTTT,CSVDRVGTGELFF